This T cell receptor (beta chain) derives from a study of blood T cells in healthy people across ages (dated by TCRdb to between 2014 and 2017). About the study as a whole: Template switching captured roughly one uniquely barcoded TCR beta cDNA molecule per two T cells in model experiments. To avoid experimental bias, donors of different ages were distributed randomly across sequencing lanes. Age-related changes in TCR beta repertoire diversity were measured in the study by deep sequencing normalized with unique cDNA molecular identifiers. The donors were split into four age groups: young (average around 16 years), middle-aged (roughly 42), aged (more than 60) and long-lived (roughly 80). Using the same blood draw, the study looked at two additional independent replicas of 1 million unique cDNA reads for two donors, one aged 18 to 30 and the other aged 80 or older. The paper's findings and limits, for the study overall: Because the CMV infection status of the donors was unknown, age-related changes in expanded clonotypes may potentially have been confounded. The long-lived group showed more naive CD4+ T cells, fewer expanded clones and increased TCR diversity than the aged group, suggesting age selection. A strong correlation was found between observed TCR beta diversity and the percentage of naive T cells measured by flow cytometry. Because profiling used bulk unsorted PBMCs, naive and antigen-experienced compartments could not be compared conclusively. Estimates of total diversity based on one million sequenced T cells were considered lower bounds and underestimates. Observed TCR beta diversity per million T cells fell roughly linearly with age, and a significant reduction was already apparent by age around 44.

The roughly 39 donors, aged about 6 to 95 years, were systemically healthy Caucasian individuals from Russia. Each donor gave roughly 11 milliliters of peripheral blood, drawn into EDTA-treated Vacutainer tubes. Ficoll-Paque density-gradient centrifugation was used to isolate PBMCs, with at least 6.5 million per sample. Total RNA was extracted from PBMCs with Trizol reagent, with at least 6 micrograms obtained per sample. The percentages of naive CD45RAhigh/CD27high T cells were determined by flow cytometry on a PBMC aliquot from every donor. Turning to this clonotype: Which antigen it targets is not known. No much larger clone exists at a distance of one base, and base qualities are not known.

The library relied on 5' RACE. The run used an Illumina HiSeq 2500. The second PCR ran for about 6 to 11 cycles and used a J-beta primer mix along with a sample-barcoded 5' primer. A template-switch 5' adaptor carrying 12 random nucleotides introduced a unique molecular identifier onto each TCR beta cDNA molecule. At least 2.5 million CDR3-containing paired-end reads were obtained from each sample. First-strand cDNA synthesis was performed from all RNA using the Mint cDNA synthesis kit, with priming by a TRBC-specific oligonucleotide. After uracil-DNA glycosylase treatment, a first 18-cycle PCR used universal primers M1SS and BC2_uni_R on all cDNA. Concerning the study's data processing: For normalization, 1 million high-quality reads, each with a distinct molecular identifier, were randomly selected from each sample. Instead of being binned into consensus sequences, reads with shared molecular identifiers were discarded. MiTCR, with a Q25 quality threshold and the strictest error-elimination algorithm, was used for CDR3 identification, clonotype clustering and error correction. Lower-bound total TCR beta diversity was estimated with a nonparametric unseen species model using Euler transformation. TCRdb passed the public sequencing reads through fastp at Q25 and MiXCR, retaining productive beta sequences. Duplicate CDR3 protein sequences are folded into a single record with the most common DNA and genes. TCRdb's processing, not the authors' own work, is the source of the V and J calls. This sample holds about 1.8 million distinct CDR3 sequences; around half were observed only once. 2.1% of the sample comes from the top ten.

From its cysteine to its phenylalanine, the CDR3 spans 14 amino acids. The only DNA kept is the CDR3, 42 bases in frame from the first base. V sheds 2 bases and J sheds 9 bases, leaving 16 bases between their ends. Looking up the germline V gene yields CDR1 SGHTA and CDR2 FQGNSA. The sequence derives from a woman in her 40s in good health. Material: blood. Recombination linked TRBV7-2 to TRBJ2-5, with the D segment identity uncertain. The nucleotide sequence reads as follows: TGTGCCAGCAGCTTAATCGCCGACCAGGTGGCCCAGTACTTC. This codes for CASSLIADQVAQYF.